Below, 6 T cell receptor beta chains from the same sample are listed, as sequenced in a study of T-cell reconstitution after alpha-beta-depleted transplantation in children. A library of TCRbeta sequences, prepared with unique molecular identifiers, was generated. TCRdb analysed the PCR reads with MiXCR anew, one entry per CDR3 protein. The table lists roughly 500,000 distinct CDR3 sequences, roughly an eighth of them singletons. The sample consisted of PBMCs from the stem cell graft donor, taken from the stem cell graft. The receptor source for this set is a human donor who donated a stem cell graft to a child with combined immunodeficiency.

This clonotype was detected many times. The chain has TRBV12-3 or TRBV12-4 and TRBJ1-5; perhaps TRBD1 as D (5 bases). The CDR3 spans 14 residues. The V and J ends lost 3 bases and 9 bases respectively, with 15 bases between them. The CDR3 DNA follows: TGTGCCAGCAGTTTTGACGGGACCGACGGGCCCCAGCATTTT. It specifies CASSFDGTDGPQHF.

This clonotype was seen a few times. This chain links TRBV3-1 with TRBJ2-5; D remains unclear. Trimming took 4 bases from V and 5 from J, leaving 14 bases between them. Germline V gene lookup returns CDR1 LGHDT and CDR2 YNNKEL (reference sequence). The CDR3 sequence is 14 residues long. Written as DNA, the CDR3 is TGTGCCAGCAGCCCCCGGAGTAGCAGTGAGACCCAGTACTTC. Residues: CASSPRSSSETQYF.

This clonotype has more than one count but fewer than ten. CDR3 bases: TGTGCCACCAGGATCGTCGATGAGCAGTTCTTC. It specifies CATRIVDEQFF. The rearrangement uses TRBV6-2 or TRBV6-3 and TRBJ2-1; D ambiguous. The ends were cut back, 10 bases at V and 8 bases at J, with 12 bases in the middle. Germline lookup yields CDR1 MNHEY and CDR2 SVGEGT. CDR3 length: 11 residues.

This chain connects TRBV29-1 to TRBJ2-7; tentative D call: TRBD1 (6 bases). CDR1 and CDR2 from the germline V gene are SQVTM and ANQGSEA. The CDR3 is made up of 12 amino acids. V gave up 6 bases and J gave up 3 bases, with 12 bases separating them. The CDR3 loop is CSVATGIYEQYF. In DNA, the CDR3 is TGCAGCGTAGCGACAGGAATCTACGAGCAGTACTTC.

The chain combines TRBV28 with TRBJ2-2, with D tentatively TRBD2 (6 bases). Germline V gene sequence: CDR1 MDHEN, CDR2 SYDVKM. V was shortened by 3 bases and J by 0 bases, with 17 bases between the two germline ends. This CDR3 spans 18 amino acids. CDR3 bases: TGTGCCAGCAGTTTTGGGATCCCGGGACTTACGAACACCGGGGAGCTGTTTTTT. It encodes CASSFGIPGLTNTGELFF.

This clonotype showed up just a few times. The chain combines TRBV12-3 or TRBV12-4 with TRBJ2-2; D may be TRBD1 or TRBD2 (5 bases each). CDR3 length equals 14 residues. Trimming pared 3 bases from V and 7 bases from J, leaving 12 bases between. The CDR3 is CASSFRGVGGELFF. DNA of the CDR3: TGTGCCAGCAGTTTTCGAGGGGTCGGCGGGGAGCTGTTTTTT.